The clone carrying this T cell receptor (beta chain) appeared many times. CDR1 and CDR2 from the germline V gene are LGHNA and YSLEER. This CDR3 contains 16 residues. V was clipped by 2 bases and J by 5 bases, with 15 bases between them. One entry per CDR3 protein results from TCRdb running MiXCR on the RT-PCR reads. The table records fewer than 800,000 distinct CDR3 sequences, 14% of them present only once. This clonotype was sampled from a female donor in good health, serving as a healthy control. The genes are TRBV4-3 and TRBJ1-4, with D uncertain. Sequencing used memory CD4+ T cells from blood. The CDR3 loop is CASSQRRGSTNEKLFF. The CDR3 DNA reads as TGCGCCAGCAGCCAACGGAGAGGGAGCACCAATGAAAAACTGTTTTTT.